This TCR beta chain was documented in a study of OX40 agonist ivuxolimab in advanced cancers. Study details: Ivuxolimab, which is an agonistic anti-OX40 (CD134) antibody, was administered to the patients. With a range of roughly 20 to 80, age averaged approximately 54 years, and approximately 83% were male.

With baseline, cycle 4 day 1, and cycle 7 day 1 as timepoints, blood was sampled. Germline values: CDR1 MDHEN, CDR2 SYDVKM. Deletions cut 5 bases from V and 10 bases from J, with 12 bases between. This CDR3 contains 12 residues. Measured with immunoSEQ multiplex PCR; TCRdb has only the in-frame clones, and not every one. Here the sample spans 98,000 or so clones, less than 90% being singletons. Sequenced material: CD4+ or CD8+ T cells sorted from blood, taken in a trial of the OX40 agonist ivuxolimab. The TCR was taken from an adult with an advanced solid tumor such as melanoma, head and neck, liver or kidney cancer. The genes are TRBV28 and TRBJ2-1, with a possible D match to TRBD2 (5 bases). Here the CDR3 DNA reads TGTGCCAGCAGTGTCGTGCGGGCCGAGCAGTTCTTC. It encodes CASSVVRAEQFF. The entire variable domain, with the rest obtained from reference TRBV28 and TRBJ2-1, is as follows: DVKVTQSSRYLVKRTGEKVFLECVQDMDHENMFWYRQDPGLGLRLIYFSYDVKMKEKGDIPEGYSVSREKKERFSLILESASTNQTSMYLCASSVVRAEQFFGPGTRLTVL.